Listed below are T cell receptor beta chains from one sample, sequenced in a study of cytomegalovirus exposure and HLA in healthy donors. Profiling relied on immunoSEQ multiplex PCR, and the TCRdb table lists in-frame clones only, not all of them. Found here are about 130,000 clones; the top ten clones hold roughly 1%. The sequencing input was PBMCs. The receptor set was obtained from a man between 18 and 35 years old in good health and CMV-seronegative. The CDR3 runs from the conserved cysteine through the conserved F or W. The order of the fields is D gene, V gene, J gene, CDR3 length, CDR3 DNA, CDR3 protein. D genes are given only for firm matches.

d_gene: .
v_gene: TRBV30
j_gene: TRBJ1-1
len: 16
CDR3nt: TGTGCCTGGAGTGTTCGCCTGGGGACTCCGGGCGATGAAGCTTTCTTT
CDR3aa: CAWSVRLGTPGDEAFF

d_gene: .
v_gene: TRBV5-1
j_gene: TRBJ1-1
len: 15
CDR3nt: TGCGCCAGCAGCTTGGAGCACTGGGGGGGCACTGAAGCTTTCTTT
CDR3aa: CASSLEHWGGTEAFF

d_gene: TRBD2
v_gene: TRBV5-4
j_gene: TRBJ2-7
len: 14
CDR3nt: TGTGCCAGCAGCTCTAGCGGGGCCTCCTACGAGCAGTACTTC
CDR3aa: CASSSSGASYEQYF

d_gene: TRBD1
v_gene: TRBV4-2
j_gene: TRBJ2-5
len: 14
CDR3nt: TGTGCCAGCAGCCACCGCACCAGGGGGGAGACCCAGTACTTC
CDR3aa: CASSHRTRGETQYF

d_gene: TRBD2
v_gene: TRBV7-2
j_gene: TRBJ2-7
len: 14
CDR3nt: TGTGCCAGCGCTTTGAGCGGGAGTGGGTACGAGCAGTACTTC
CDR3aa: CASALSGSGYEQYF

d_gene: .
v_gene: TRBV28
j_gene: TRBJ2-7
len: 11
CDR3nt: TGTGCCAGCAGTTTCGGGTACGAGCAGTACTTC
CDR3aa: CASSFGYEQYF

d_gene: TRBD1
v_gene: TRBV5-1
j_gene: TRBJ2-7
len: 16
CDR3nt: TGCGCCAGCAGCTTGGGGGTTACAGGGGTTGGCTACGAGCAGTACTTC
CDR3aa: CASSLGVTGVGYEQYF

d_gene: .
v_gene: TRBV7-9
j_gene: TRBJ1-2
len: 14
CDR3nt: TGTGCCAGCAGCCTGACGACAGGAAACTATGGCTACACCTTC
CDR3aa: CASSLTTGNYGYTF

d_gene: .
v_gene: TRBV7-9
j_gene: TRBJ2-7
len: 15
CDR3nt: TGTGCCAGCAGCCCGATAAGACTAGTTCCCTACGAGCAGTACTTC
CDR3aa: CASSPIRLVPYEQYF

d_gene: TRBD1
v_gene: TRBV30
j_gene: TRBJ1-5
len: 16
CDR3nt: TGTGCCTACTCTCTAGCACGGACAGGGAGGGATCAGCCCCAGCATTTT
CDR3aa: CAYSLARTGRDQPQHF

d_gene: TRBD2
v_gene: TRBV7-6
j_gene: TRBJ2-7
len: 16
CDR3nt: TGTGCCAGCAGCATTATGGGGGGAGCGGGAAACTACGAGCAGTACTTC
CDR3aa: CASSIMGGAGNYEQYF

d_gene: TRBD1
v_gene: TRBV5-1
j_gene: TRBJ1-1
len: 15
CDR3nt: TGCGCCAGCAGCCCGGACAGGGAGGCCAACACTGAAGCTTTCTTT
CDR3aa: CASSPDREANTEAFF

d_gene: .
v_gene: TRBV11-2
j_gene: TRBJ2-7
len: 12
CDR3nt: TGTGCCAGCAGCCCCACGGGCTACGAGCAGTACTTC
CDR3aa: CASSPTGYEQYF

d_gene: .
v_gene: TRBV27
j_gene: TRBJ2-1
len: 14
CDR3nt: TGTGCCAGCAGATCAGCGGAGGCTTGGGGTGAGCAGTTCTTC
CDR3aa: CASRSAEAWGEQFF

d_gene: TRBD2
v_gene: TRBV27
j_gene: TRBJ2-7
len: 14
CDR3nt: TGTGCCAGCAGTTTAGCGGGAGTCCTACGGGAGCAGTACTTC
CDR3aa: CASSLAGVLREQYF

d_gene: .
v_gene: TRBV28
j_gene: TRBJ2-1
len: 12
CDR3nt: TGTGCCAGCAGTTCCTCTATCAATGAGCAGTTCTTC
CDR3aa: CASSSSINEQFF